This T cell receptor beta chain originates from a study of beta chain features in type 1 diabetes. General observations from the study: Patients with type 1 diabetes carried fewer insertions and had more deletions at their VDJ junctions.

CDR1 and CDR2 from the germline V gene are GTSNPN and SVGIG (reference sequence). CDR3 size: 13 residues. Trimming removed 4 bases at V and 10 bases at J, with 19 bases between. Sorting that relied on CD45RO/CCR7/CD25/CD127/CD95/CD27 yielded CD4+ naive, central memory, regulatory and stem cell-like memory cells. Sequencing targeted expressed TCRB transcripts, as all isolated RNA had been reverse transcribed. The repertoire was sequenced with immunoSEQ multiplex PCR; TCRdb's copy has only in-frame clones and lacks some. The sample has about 620,000 clones, about 14% seen once; the top ten hold 0.093%. This clone was found a few times. Its antigen remains unknown.

The sequenced sample consisted of naive CD4+ T cells from blood. V and J are TRBV30 and TRBJ1-2, with unresolved D. The TCR comes from a young man in good health. In DNA, the CDR3 is TGTGCCTGGACAGGCGACCCGCGCGGGCACTACACCTTC. This gives the protein CAWTGDPRGHYTF.